Listed here are 18 T cell receptor beta chains from one sample, sequenced in a study of T-cell reconstitution after alpha-beta-depleted transplantation in children. The library targeted TCRbeta and was prepared with unique molecular identifiers. TCRdb re-analysed the PCR reads in MiXCR, keeping a single row per CDR3 protein. The sample lists over 100,000 distinct CDR3 sequences; around a tenth were seen once. The source material was PBMCs, sampled before TCRalphabeta/CD19-depleted stem cell transplant. These receptors were collected from a boy between 2 and 10 years old with acute lymphoblastic leukemia, due to receive a stem cell transplant.

This clonotype was detected only a few times. The CDR3 spells CASSQRLAGGPFVPGELFF. DNA for the CDR3: TGTGCCAGCAGCCAGAGACTAGCGGGAGGGCCCTTTGTCCCGGGGGAGCTGTTTTTT. The chain couples TRBV14 to TRBJ2-2, with TRBD2 identical over 14 bases. The CDR3 consists of 19 residues. Trimming cost V 3 bases and J 8 bases; bases outside gene matches: 14. Germline V gene lookup returns CDR1 SGHDN and CDR2 FVKESK.

This clonotype came up many times. The rearrangement joins TRBV12-3 or TRBV12-4 to TRBJ2-3, with unresolved D. This CDR3 region has 17 residues. V lost 3 bases and J lost 1, with 17 bases in between. The CDR3 reads CASSLSMGLTGTDTQYF. The CDR3 DNA reads TGTGCCAGCAGTTTGTCCATGGGGTTAACTGGCACAGATACGCAGTATTTT.

This clonotype was counted a few times. V gene TRBV7-3 combines with J gene TRBJ2-5; TRBD2 aligns across 8 bases. The CDR3 sequence is 16 residues long. CDR1 is SGHTA and CDR2 is FQGTGA in the germline V gene. V lost 5 bases and J lost 3; bases outside the gene matches: 11. CDR3 sequence reads: CASSLGGTRRKETQYF. The CDR3 DNA sequence: TGTGCCAGCAGCCTGGGGGGGACTAGGAGAAAAGAGACCCAGTACTTC.

The sample holds many counts of this clonotype. The rearrangement joins TRBV12-3 or TRBV12-4 to TRBJ2-1, with a weak D call TRBD2 (6 bases). Between the trimmed V and J ends, which lost 7 bases and 7 bases, there was a span of 20 bases. There are 15 residues in the CDR3. The CDR3 DNA reads as TGTGCCAGCACCCTGGCGGGGTCACTGCAGAATGAGCAGTTCTTC. Protein product: CASTLAGSLQNEQFF.

In this sample, this clonotype turned up a few times. The rearrangement joins TRBV9 to TRBJ2-7, with 10 bases aligning to TRBD2. Germline-derived CDR1 and CDR2 are SGDLS and YYNGEE. V lost 0 bases and J lost 0; bases outside the gene matches: 0. The CDR3 has 15 amino acids. The CDR3 region is CASSVGLAGSYEQYF. The CDR3 coding sequence is TGTGCCAGCAGCGTAGGACTAGCGGGCTCCTACGAGCAGTACTTC. Looking up the rest from reference TRBV9 and TRBJ2-7 gives the full variable domain: DSGVTQTPKHLITATGQRVTLRCSPRSGDLSVYWYQQSLDQGLQFLIQYYNGEERAKGNILERFSAQQFPDLHSELNLSSLELGDSALYFCASSVGLAGSYEQYFGPGTRLTVT.

The CDR3: CAISEGPGGIADTEAFF. The CDR3, as DNA: TGTGCCATCAGTGAAGGTCCAGGGGGCATTGCGGACACTGAAGCTTTCTTT. This chain connects TRBV10-3 to TRBJ1-1; 8 bases are a match to TRBD1. J lost 3 bases, V lost 3 bases, and 12 bases had no gene match. Germline V CDR1 and CDR2: ENHRY, SYGVKD. The CDR3 loop spans 17 amino acids.

This clonotype appeared many times. The chain uses TRBV7-2 and TRBJ2-5, with TRBD1 matching 10 bases. The CDR3 is 16 residues long. V was clipped by 4 bases and J by 7 bases; unmatched bases: 12. Germline CDR1 SGHTA, CDR2 FQGNSA. CDR3: CASSSSGTGAAGTQYF. The CDR3 nucleotides are TGTGCCAGCAGCTCCTCCGGGACAGGGGCCGCGGGGACCCAGTACTTC.

This clonotype appeared a few times. V gene TRBV7-3 combines with J gene TRBJ2-5; no reliable D call. CDR1 and CDR2 from the germline V gene are SGHTA and FQGTGA. Trimming pared 0 bases from V and 1 base from J, leaving 15 bases between. The CDR3 is made up of 17 amino acids. The CDR3 DNA sequence: TGTGCCAGCAGCTTAACGGGTCGTGCCTCTATCCAAGAGACCCAGTACTTC. This gives the protein CASSLTGRASIQETQYF. Variable domain in full (rest from reference TRBV7-3 and TRBJ2-5): GAGVSQTPSNKVTEKGKYVELRCDPISGHTALYWYRQSLGQGPEFLIYFQGTGAADDSGLPNDRFFAVRPEGSVSTLKIQRTERGDSAVYLCASSLTGRASIQETQYFGPGTRLLVL.

This clonotype was counted ten times or more. The genes are TRBV20-1 and TRBJ2-4, with D possibly TRBD2 on 7 matching bases. CDR1 and CDR2 from the germline V gene are DFQATT and SNEGSKA (reference sequence). Trimming shortened V by 4 bases and J by 2 bases, and 12 bases separated the two germline ends. CDR3 length equals 14 residues. This CDR3 reads CSATRGGTKNIQYF. CDR3 bases: TGCAGTGCTACTAGGGGGGGGACCAAAAACATTCAGTACTTC.

This clonotype was observed a few times. V usage is TRBV13 and J usage is TRBJ2-3; TRBD1 matches 8 bases. There are 14 residues in the CDR3. Trimming cost V 4 bases and J 6 bases; bases outside gene matches: 6. Germline V lookup: CDR1 PRHDT, CDR2 FYEKMQ (reference sequence). CDR3 amino acids: CASSSGQGVDTQYF. CDR3 DNA: TGTGCCAGCAGCTCCGGACAGGGAGTGGATACGCAGTATTTT. The whole variable domain, remainder taken from reference TRBV13 and TRBJ2-3, is AAGVIQSPRHLIKEKRETATLKCYPIPRHDTVYWYQQGPGQDPQFLISFYEKMQSDKGSIPDRFSAQQFSDYHSELNMSSLELGDSALYFCASSSGQGVDTQYFGPGTRLTVL.

The chain has TRBV12-3 or TRBV12-4 and TRBJ2-5, with D maybe TRBD2 (5 bases). The CDR3 loop spans 14 amino acids. Trimming removed 2 bases from V and 5 bases from J, with 12 bases in between. The CDR3 spells CASSLQLGRETQYF. The CDR3 nucleotides are TGTGCCAGCAGTTTACAACTAGGTCGGGAGACCCAGTACTTC.

This clonotype came up many times. The chain couples TRBV6-5 to TRBJ2-3; 7 nucleotides agree with TRBD2. The CDR3 spans 17 residues. Per the germline V gene, CDR1 is MNHEY and CDR2 is SVGAGI. Trimming took 2 bases from V and 8 from J; bases not matched to a gene: 16. This chain's CDR3 is CASSYSRWEGHWGTQYF. CDR3 sequence (DNA): TGTGCCAGCAGTTACAGTAGATGGGAGGGCCATTGGGGTACGCAGTATTTT.

This chain joins TRBV14 and TRBJ1-2, with TRBD1 matching over 7 bases. The germline CDR1 and CDR2 sequences are SGHDN and FVKESK. V lost 1 base and J lost 4; bases outside the gene matches: 9. The CDR3 extends over 16 amino acids. CDR3 in DNA: TGTGCCAGCAGCCAAGTCCGGGACAGCGGGGCCTATGGCTACACCTTC. Translating gives CASSQVRDSGAYGYTF.

This clonotype was observed at least ten times. The J gene is TRBJ2-7, the V gene TRBV7-2; D possibly matches TRBD1 or TRBD2 (5 bases each). Germline-derived CDR1 and CDR2 are SGHTA and FQGNSA. Trimming took off 7 bases at V and 5 bases at J, with 18 bases between the two ends. CDR3 length: 14 amino acids. DNA of the CDR3: TGTGCCAGCAAATTAGGGAGTTTGGGACACGAGCAGTACTTC. This translates into CASKLGSLGHEQYF.

This clonotype has a handful of counts. The chain carries TRBV5-1 and TRBJ1-1; 8 bases are a match to TRBD1. V trimming: 5 bases; J trimming: 2 bases; junction bases outside the gene matches: 11. The CDR3 has 16 residues. CDR1 SGHRS and CDR2 YFSETQ come from the germline V gene. CDR3 nucleotides: TGCGCCAGCAGGGGACAGGAGGGAGGAGGAAACACTGAAGCTTTCTTT. Its translation is CASRGQEGGGNTEAFF.

Many counts were recorded for this clonotype. J is TRBJ1-1 and V is TRBV20-1, with 9 bases that match TRBD1. The trim removed 4 bases at V and 5 bases at J, leaving 8 bases unmatched. Germline CDR1 reads DFQATT; CDR2 reads SNEGSKA (reference sequence). The CDR3 totals 14 residues. This chain's CDR3 is CSAKIGTGRTEAFF. The CDR3 DNA sequence: TGCAGTGCTAAGATCGGGACAGGGCGAACTGAAGCTTTCTTT.

This clonotype was recorded many times. V is TRBV5-1 and J is TRBJ2-7; the D gene is possibly TRBD1 (6 bases). Germline V gives CDR1 SGHRS, CDR2 YFSETQ. CDR3 length equals 14 residues. Trimming removed 0 bases at V and 3 bases at J, with 10 bases between. Here the CDR3 reads CASSLEGTLYEQYF. The DNA for the CDR3 is TGCGCCAGCAGCTTGGAGGGGACACTCTACGAGCAGTACTTC.

This clonotype has more than one count but fewer than ten. This chain joins TRBV7-8 and TRBJ2-2, with D perhaps TRBD1 (5 bases). Germline CDR1 is SGHVS and CDR2 is FQNEAQ. The CDR3 length is 16 residues. The ends were cut back, 6 bases at V and 2 bases at J, with 16 bases in the middle. The CDR3 spells CASRSPLQGNTGELFF. The CDR3 DNA is TGTGCCAGCAGGAGTCCACTCCAGGGAAACACCGGGGAGCTGTTTTTT.